What follows are 20 T cell receptor beta chains derived from one specimen sequenced in a study of cytomegalovirus exposure and HLA in healthy donors. PCR used 60 Vbeta primers and 13 Jbeta primers. Libraries were prepared by immunoSEQ multiplex PCR; TCRdb keeps only in-frame clonotypes and omits some of them. The top ten hold about 3% of the sample, which has around 93,000 clones, about four fifths seen once. The sequenced sample was PBMCs. The receptors come from a woman in her forties in good health and CMV-seronegative.

The gene calls are TRBV7-3 and TRBJ2-7; D is possibly TRBD1 (5 bases). From germline, CDR1 is SGHTA and CDR2 FQGTGA. This CDR3 has 14 amino acids. V was shortened by 1 base and J by 12 bases, with 19 bases between the two germline ends. The CDR3 region has the DNA TGTGCCAGCAGCTTAAAAAAAGTGGACACCAAGCTGTACTTC. Its protein product is CASSLKKVDTKLYF.

J is TRBJ2-7 and V is TRBV28; no clear D gene. Germline-derived CDR1 and CDR2 are MDHEN and SYDVKM. V was trimmed by 3 bases and J by 2 bases, leaving 11 bases between them. The CDR3 loop spans 14 amino acids. The CDR3 sequence is CASSFGLLPYEQYF. CDR3 nucleotides: TGTGCCAGCAGTTTTGGGCTGCTTCCCTACGAGCAGTACTTC.

This sequence joins TRBV5-1 and TRBJ2-1; 12 nucleotides agree with TRBD2. Germline values: CDR1 SGHRS, CDR2 YFSETQ. V lost 4 bases, J lost 7 bases, and 6 bases stayed unmatched. The CDR3 is made up of 15 amino acids. For the CDR3, the DNA is TGCGCCAGCAGCAGCCTAGCGGGAGGGCCTAATGAGCAGTTCTTC. This encodes CASSSLAGGPNEQFF.

The chain carries TRBV4-1 and TRBJ1-2; 7 nucleotides agree with TRBD1. From germline, CDR1 is MGHRA and CDR2 YSYEKL. V lost 1 base to trimming and J lost 6 bases; unmatched junction nucleotides: 5. The CDR3 is 14 residues long. This CDR3 is CASSQAGGGNGYTF. Written as DNA, the CDR3 is TGCGCCAGCAGCCAAGCTGGAGGGGGCAATGGCTACACCTTC.

The rearrangement uses TRBV10-3 and TRBJ1-4; TRBD1 is a possible D gene (6 bases). In germline, CDR1 is ENHRY, CDR2 SYGVKD. The germline V and J ends were trimmed by 3 bases and 8 bases, with 16 bases remaining between them. This CDR3 is built from 15 residues. The CDR3 DNA is TGTGCCATCAGTGATAAGAGCAGGGGAGGGGAAAAACTGTTTTTT. Residues: CAISDKSRGGEKLFF.

The chain couples TRBV15 to TRBJ1-1; D unclear. The ends were cut back, 4 bases at V and 0 bases at J, with 9 bases in the middle. The CDR3 extends over 14 amino acids. Germline-derived CDR1 and CDR2 are LNHNV and YYDKDF (reference sequence). CDR3 bases: TGTGCCACCAGCATCGGAGAGATGAACACTGAAGCTTTCTTT. Translation: CATSIGEMNTEAFF. Full variable domain (missing parts from reference TRBV15 and TRBJ1-1): DAMVIQNPRYQVTQFGKPVTLSCSQTLNHNVMYWYQQKSSQAPKLLFHYYDKDFNNEADTPDNFQSRRPNTSFCFLDIRSPGLGDTAMYLCATSIGEMNTEAFFGQGTRLTVV.

This rearrangement joins TRBV10-3 to TRBJ2-2; D is perhaps TRBD1 (6 bases). This CDR3 contains 15 residues. V was cut by 6 bases and J by 2 bases, with 13 bases left in between. The germline V gene has CDR1 ENHRY and CDR2 SYGVKD. The CDR3 DNA reads as TGTGCCATCAGAGACAGGCCTCGCAACACCGGGGAGCTGTTTTTT. It translates to CAIRDRPRNTGELFF.

The CDR3 here is CASSQDLRETQYF. The CDR3 nucleotides read TGCGCCAGCAGCCAAGATCTGCGGGAGACCCAGTACTTC. The chain links TRBV4-3 to TRBJ2-5; no reliable D call. The V end was cut by 0 bases, the J end by 5 bases, with 7 bases between. The V gene's germline CDR1 is LGHNA and CDR2 YSLEER. The CDR3 has 13 residues.

As to this clone: At the DNA level, this CDR3 is encoded by other sequences in the same sample as well. The V gene is TRBV29-1, the J gene TRBJ2-3, with a possible D match to TRBD1 (5 bases). From germline, CDR1 is SQVTM and CDR2 ANQGSEA. The CDR3 length is 14 residues. Trimming left V 3 bases short and J 1 base short, with 11 bases between. CDR3 amino acids: CSVERQFGTDTQYF. CDR3 sequence (DNA): TGCAGCGTTGAGCGACAGTTTGGCACAGATACGCAGTATTTT.

V is TRBV9 and J is TRBJ2-1; TRBD1 might be the D (5 bases). The CDR3 consists of 17 residues. CDR1 SGDLS and CDR2 YYNGEE come from the germline V gene. V lost 0 bases and J lost 7, with 20 bases in between. This CDR3 is CASSVGSRQGRWNEQFF. The CDR3 coding sequence is TGTGCCAGCAGCGTAGGGTCCCGGCAGGGAAGATGGAATGAGCAGTTCTTC.

The chain joins TRBV7-9 to TRBJ2-1; TRBD2 matches at 9 bases. The CDR3 is made up of 15 amino acids. V gave up 1 base and J gave up 7 bases; unmatched junction bases: 5. Germline CDR1 SEHNR, CDR2 FQNEAQ (reference sequence). The CDR3 loop is CASSLVAGGPNEQFF. The CDR3, as DNA: TGTGCCAGCAGCTTAGTGGCGGGAGGGCCGAATGAGCAGTTCTTC.

This clone was detected only once. CDR3 sequence: CASSLDGGRDEKLFF. CDR3 in DNA: TGTGCCAGCAGCTTAGACGGGGGGCGCGATGAAAAACTGTTTTTT. V usage is TRBV7-8 and J usage is TRBJ1-4; TRBD1 might be the D (6 bases). CDR1 SGHVS and CDR2 FQNEAQ come from the germline V gene. The CDR3 is 15 amino acids. Between the trimmed V and J ends, which lost 1 base and 6 bases, there was a span of 12 bases. The whole variable domain, filled in from reference TRBV7-8 and TRBJ1-4, reads GAGVSQSPRYKVAKRGQDVALRCDPISGHVSLFWYQQALGQGPEFLTYFQNEAQLDKSGLPSDRFFAERPEGSVSTLKIQRTQQEDSAVYLCASSLDGGRDEKLFFGSGTQLSVL.

V and J are TRBV5-1 and TRBJ2-5; 9 nucleotides align to TRBD2. The CDR3 extends over 17 amino acids. V shed 4 bases, J shed 3 bases, and the junction held 13 bases outside the gene matches. Per germline, CDR1 SGHRS and CDR2 YFSETQ. The CDR3 loop is CASSPLTSGALKETQYF. The CDR3 nucleotides read TGCGCCAGCAGCCCGTTGACTAGCGGAGCCTTAAAAGAGACCCAGTACTTC.

This clone was recorded a few times. The rearrangement uses TRBV29-1 and TRBJ1-1; 7 bases agree with TRBD1. The ends lost 6 bases at V and 3 bases at J; junction bases unmatched: 4. This CDR3 has 12 amino acids. Germline values: CDR1 SQVTM, CDR2 ANQGSEA. The CDR3 here is CSVDTGDTEAFF. In nucleotides, the CDR3 is TGCAGCGTGGATACAGGGGACACTGAAGCTTTCTTT.

This clone has just a few counts. The rearrangement joins TRBV5-6 to TRBJ1-2; 7 bases match TRBD1. The V gene end was trimmed by 6 bases and the J gene end by 4 bases; junction bases not matched to a gene: 9. CDR1 is SGHDT and CDR2 is YYEEEE in the germline V gene. The CDR3 sequence is 14 residues long. As DNA, the CDR3 is TGTGCCAGCACCTCGACAGGGCACTCCTATGGCTACACCTTC. Amino acids: CASTSTGHSYGYTF.

The chain employs TRBV4-2 and TRBJ2-7; 7 nucleotides match TRBD2. The CDR3 sequence is 15 residues long. V lost 5 bases to trimming and J lost 1 base; unmatched junction nucleotides: 8. Per germline, CDR1 LGHNA and CDR2 YNFKEQ. This CDR3 reads CASSSLAAVSYEQYF. As DNA, the CDR3 is TGTGCCAGCAGCTCTCTAGCGGCCGTGTCCTACGAGCAGTACTTC.

This clone was observed a handful of times. This rearrangement joins TRBV5-1 to TRBJ1-1; D is uncertain. CDR1 is SGHRS and CDR2 is YFSETQ in the germline V gene. The CDR3 totals 16 residues. V lost 4 bases and J 0 bases, leaving 16 bases between the germline ends. CDR3 loop: CASSPTIGNMNTEAFF. The CDR3 bases are TGCGCCAGCAGCCCGACAATCGGAAACATGAACACTGAAGCTTTCTTT.

The chain has TRBV28 and TRBJ2-7; D is unresolved. The ends were cut back, 3 bases at V and 3 bases at J, with 9 bases in the middle. Germline CDR1 reads MDHEN; CDR2 reads SYDVKM. CDR3 length: 13 amino acids. In DNA form, the CDR3 reads TGTGCCAGCAGTTTTATACACCACTACGAGCAGTACTTC. It is translated as CASSFIHHYEQYF.

This chain links TRBV15 with TRBJ2-5, with D possibly being TRBD2 (6 bases). The CDR3 has 14 residues. The ends were cut back, 8 bases at V and 2 bases at J, with 15 bases in the middle. Germline loops: CDR1 LNHNV, CDR2 YYDKDF (reference sequence). Here the CDR3 reads CATRRRAPQETQYF. The DNA of the CDR3 is TGTGCCACCCGAAGGAGGGCCCCGCAAGAGACCCAGTACTTC.

The chain recombines TRBV4-3 with TRBJ2-1; 8 nucleotides align to TRBD2. The trim removed 0 bases at V and 2 bases at J, leaving 6 bases unmatched. The length of the CDR3 is 17 residues. CDR1 is LGHNA and CDR2 is YSLEER in the germline V gene. In DNA, the CDR3 is TGCGCCAGCAGCCAAGATCGGGGGGGGACCGCCTACAATGAGCAGTTCTTC. Translation: CASSQDRGGTAYNEQFF.